These 22 T cell receptor beta chains came from one sample sequenced in a study of cytomegalovirus exposure and HLA in healthy donors. A multiplex PCR was run with 60 Vbeta primers and 13 Jbeta primers. The table came from immunoSEQ multiplex PCR; TCRdb's copy has only in-frame clones and leaves some out. This sample has about 190,000 clones, with 84% found just once. Sequencing input: PBMCs. These receptors all come from a boy younger than 18 in good health and CMV-seronegative.

The chain is built from TRBV27 and TRBJ1-1; D unclear. V lost 6 bases and J lost 0, with 8 bases in between. Per germline, CDR1 MNHEY and CDR2 SMNVEV (reference sequence). The CDR3 runs 13 residues. CDR3 sequence reads: CASRRALNTEAFF. DNA for the CDR3: TGTGCCAGCAGGCGGGCGTTGAACACTGAAGCTTTCTTT.

The chain links TRBV15 to TRBJ2-1; TRBD2 matches 13 bases. Trimming took 7 bases from V and 3 from J; bases not matched to a gene: 9. Germline V gives CDR1 LNHNV, CDR2 YYDKDF (reference sequence). This CDR3 comprises 17 residues. Here the CDR3 DNA reads TGTGCCACCACCCCTTCGGGACTAGCGGGATTCTACAATGAGCAGTTCTTC. As protein: CATTPSGLAGFYNEQFF.

The V and J genes are TRBV7-2 and TRBJ2-7; TRBD1 matches at 8 bases. Losses at the gene ends were 1 base for V and 4 bases for J; bases not matched to a gene: 6. CDR3 length equals 15 residues. CDR1 and CDR2 from the germline V gene are SGHTA and FQGNSA. The DNA for the CDR3 is TGTGCCAGCAGCTTAGGTGCCAGGGGGCGATACGAGCAGTACTTC. Translation gives CASSLGARGRYEQYF.

V and J are TRBV5-4 and TRBJ1-2; D is uncertain. The CDR3 length is 13 residues. Trimming stripped 0 bases from V and 4 bases from J, with 7 bases between. Per germline, CDR1 SGHNT and CDR2 YYREEE (reference sequence). The CDR3 DNA is TGTGCCAGCAGCTTGGGGGGAGCCTATGGCTACACCTTC. It is translated as CASSLGGAYGYTF.

This chain links TRBV19 with TRBJ2-3; 9 bases are a match to TRBD1. J was trimmed by 4 bases and V by 9 bases; bases with no gene match: 2. The CDR3 runs to 12 residues. Germline lookup yields CDR1 LNHDA and CDR2 SQIVND (reference sequence). The CDR3 DNA reads as TGTGCCAGCGGGACAGGGCCAGATACGCAGTATTTT. This translates into CASGTGPDTQYF.

This chain joins TRBV27 and TRBJ2-7; weak D call: TRBD1 (5 bases). V lost 0 bases to trimming and J lost 0 bases, with 9 bases between them. Germline CDR1 MNHEY, CDR2 SMNVEV (reference sequence). The CDR3 is made up of 15 amino acids. The CDR3: CASSLSGRLSYEQYF. As DNA, the CDR3 is TGTGCCAGCAGTTTATCGGGGCGACTCTCCTACGAGCAGTACTTC.

The chain uses TRBV2 and TRBJ2-2; perhaps TRBD2 as D (6 bases). Trimming took off 5 bases at V and 0 bases at J, with 13 bases between the two ends. The CDR3 is 16 amino acids. Per germline, CDR1 SNHLY and CDR2 FYNNEI. The CDR3 protein is CASSPPGLANTGELFF. As DNA, the CDR3 is TGTGCCAGCAGTCCACCGGGACTCGCGAACACCGGGGAGCTGTTTTTT. The complete variable domain, with remaining parts taken from reference TRBV2 and TRBJ2-2, reads EPEVTQTPSHQVTQMGQEVILRCVPISNHLYFYWYRQILGQKVEFLVSFYNNEISEKSEIFDDQFSVERPDGSNFTLKIRSTKLEDSAMYFCASSPPGLANTGELFFGEGSRLTVL.

This rearrangement joins TRBV30 to TRBJ2-2, with 8 bases aligning to TRBD1. Germline-derived CDR1 and CDR2 are GTSNPN and SVGIG (reference sequence). The CDR3 spans 14 residues. Losses at the gene ends were 4 bases for V and 1 base for J; bases not matched to a gene: 2. CDR3 coding DNA: TGTGCCTGGAAGGACAGGGTGAACACCGGGGAGCTGTTTTTT. The encoded protein is CAWKDRVNTGELFF. Filled out from reference TRBV30 and TRBJ2-2, the complete variable domain reads SQTIHQWPATLVQPVGSPLSLECTVEGTSNPNLYWYRQAAGRGLQLLFYSVGIGQISSEVPQNLSASRPQDRQFILSSKKLLLSDSGFYLCAWKDRVNTGELFFGEGSRLTVL.

The rearrangement uses TRBV7-2 and TRBJ2-2; a possible D gene is TRBD2 (6 bases). This CDR3 region has 15 residues. V was clipped by 5 bases and J by 1 base, with 11 bases between them. The germline V gene has CDR1 SGHTA and CDR2 FQGNSA. CDR3 sequence reads: CASSAGSVNTGELFF. CDR3 nucleotides: TGTGCCAGCAGCGCGGGGTCCGTGAACACCGGGGAGCTGTTTTTT. Variable domain in full (rest from reference TRBV7-2 and TRBJ2-2): GAGVSQSPSNKVTEKGKDVELRCDPISGHTALYWYRQSLGQGLEFLIYFQGNSAPDKSGLPSDRFSAERTGGSVSTLTIQRTQQEDSAVYLCASSAGSVNTGELFFGEGSRLTVL.

The chain is built from TRBV6-1 and TRBJ1-2; tentatively, D is TRBD1 (5 bases). The germline CDR1 and CDR2 sequences are MNHNS and SASEGT. The V end lost 10 bases, the J end lost 8 bases, and 23 bases lay between the germline ends. The CDR3 loop spans 14 amino acids. This CDR3 is CATELPGRGGGYTF. The CDR3 nucleotides are TGTGCCACCGAGCTCCCCGGTCGGGGGGGAGGCTACACCTTC.

V gene TRBV6-1 combines with J gene TRBJ1-6; tentatively, D is TRBD1 (5 bases). The CDR3 runs to 17 residues. V lost 1 base and J lost 0, with 10 bases in between. Germline assignment: CDR1 MNHNS and CDR2 SASEGT. The CDR3 DNA follows: TGTGCCAGCAGTGAAGTGGGGGGGAGCTCCTATAATTCACCCCTCCACTTT. Amino acids: CASSEVGGSSYNSPLHF.

The chain is built from TRBV29-1 and TRBJ2-3; TRBD2 is a possible D gene (5 bases). Germline V CDR1 and CDR2: SQVTM, ANQGSEA. The V gene lost 3 bases and the J gene lost 6 bases, with 19 bases spanning the gap. The CDR3 is made up of 15 amino acids. The CDR3 loop reads CSVERGSSGVDTQYF. CDR3 DNA: TGCAGCGTTGAGAGAGGGAGCAGTGGAGTGGATACGCAGTATTTT.

The CDR3 is CASSPTRGRDQPQHF. In DNA form, the CDR3 reads TGTGCCAGCAGTCCCACCCGGGGAAGAGATCAGCCCCAGCATTTT. The chain has TRBV7-9 and TRBJ1-5; D gene unclear. The germline V gene encodes CDR1 SEHNR and CDR2 FQNEAQ (reference sequence). The CDR3 has 15 amino acids. Trimming pared 6 bases from V and 5 bases from J, leaving 17 bases between.

V gene TRBV7-8 combines with J gene TRBJ2-4; D not resolved. Germline values: CDR1 SGHVS, CDR2 FQNEAQ. Trimming cost V 4 bases and J 0 bases, with 22 bases left between them. This CDR3 spans 19 amino acids. For the CDR3, the DNA is TGTGCCAGCAGCTCCCAAACGCTTGCAGATAGCCTAGCCAAAAACATTCAGTACTTC. It codes for CASSSQTLADSLAKNIQYF.

The chain's CDR3 is CASSLQTGIETQYF. CDR3 in DNA: TGTGCCAGTAGTCTTCAAACAGGGATAGAGACCCAGTACTTC. The chain recombines TRBV19 with TRBJ2-5, with TRBD1 as a possible D gene (6 bases). Germline lookup yields CDR1 LNHDA and CDR2 SQIVND (reference sequence). V was shortened by 5 bases and J by 4 bases, with 14 bases between the two germline ends. The CDR3 covers 14 residues.

This clone was counted once. The chain uses TRBV5-1 and TRBJ2-7, with D tentatively TRBD1 (5 bases). V was shortened by 2 bases and J by 2 bases, with 11 bases between the two germline ends. There are 14 residues in the CDR3. Germline V gene data show CDR1 as SGHRS and CDR2 as YFSETQ. For the CDR3, the DNA is TGCGCCAGCAGCTTACAGGCGAACCCCTACGAGCAGTACTTC. Amino acid sequence: CASSLQANPYEQYF.

V gene TRBV6-5 combines with J gene TRBJ2-7, with 7 bases matching TRBD2. The CDR3 has 15 amino acids. V shed 2 bases, J shed 5 bases, and the junction held 9 bases outside the gene matches. The germline CDR1 and CDR2 sequences are MNHEY and SVGAGI. In nucleotides, the CDR3 is TGTGCCAGCAGTTACCGGCCGGGAGGTCTCCACGAGCAGTACTTC. It specifies CASSYRPGGLHEQYF.

The V call is TRBV6-5, the J call TRBJ1-5; 9 positions agree with TRBD1. Germline CDR1 reads MNHEY; CDR2 reads SVGAGI. Unmatched junction bases numbered 5, after V lost 2 bases and J lost 3 bases. The CDR3 is made up of 16 amino acids. CDR3 nucleotides: TGTGCCAGCAGTTACGGGGGACAGGGATCCAATCAGCCCCAGCATTTT. This encodes CASSYGGQGSNQPQHF.

The V gene is TRBV9, the J gene TRBJ2-2; D call uncertain. Trimming pared 4 bases from V and 9 bases from J, leaving 10 bases between. In germline, CDR1 is SGDLS, CDR2 YYNGEE. This CDR3 comprises 12 residues. For the CDR3, the DNA is TGTGCCAGCAGCCCACGGTACCGGGAGCTGTTTTTT. Protein product: CASSPRYRELFF.

CDR3 loop: CASKGQAFSGANVLTF. CDR3 sequence (DNA): TGTGCCAGTAAGGGACAGGCCTTCTCTGGGGCCAACGTCCTGACTTTC. This rearrangement joins TRBV19 to TRBJ2-6, with 8 bases that match TRBD1. V lost 7 bases and J lost 0; bases outside the gene matches: 5. This CDR3 comprises 16 residues. CDR1 and CDR2 from the germline V gene are LNHDA and SQIVND (reference sequence).

The chain carries TRBV30 and TRBJ2-4; a weak D match, TRBD1 (5 bases). The CDR3 has 14 amino acids. Trimming took off 4 bases at V and 0 bases at J, with 10 bases between the two ends. Per germline, CDR1 GTSNPN and CDR2 SVGIG (reference sequence). The CDR3 sequence is CAWKGELAKNIQYF. The CDR3 DNA follows: TGTGCCTGGAAAGGGGAACTAGCCAAAAACATTCAGTACTTC.

The rearrangement uses TRBV6-5 and TRBJ2-5; 7 nucleotides agree with TRBD2. The tail of the sequence fits TRBJ2-7 better, so the J call may be wrong. CDR3 length equals 15 residues. The germline gives CDR1 MNHEY, CDR2 SVGAGI. For the CDR3, the DNA is TGTGCCAGCAAGGGAGGGGCAGGCACTCGGGGCGAGCAGTACTTC. This gives the protein CASKGGAGTRGEQYF.